This T cell receptor (beta chain) stems from a study of PD-1 blockade in classical Hodgkin lymphoma. Only in-frame clones appear in the TCRdb table, and some are missing; sequencing was by immunoSEQ multiplex PCR. The table has about 90,000 clones, roughly nine tenths seen once; the top ten hold about 10%. Every single patient, without exception, relapsed after autologous stem cell transplantation, and brentuximab vedotin exposure varied. The V end lost 6 bases, the J end lost 4 bases, and 6 bases lay between the germline ends. The CDR3 has 11 amino acids. The germline V gene encodes CDR1 SNHLY and CDR2 FYNNEI.

The sample in question was peripheral blood mononuclear cells (PBMCs), obtained before the second cycle of nivolumab. This chain links TRBV2 with TRBJ1-2; maybe TRBD1 (5 bases). The sequence came from a human donor with classical Hodgkin lymphoma. CDR3 DNA: TGTGCCAGCAGCCAGGGCTATGGCTACACCTTC. It codes for CASSQGYGYTF.